These 4 T cell receptor beta chains originate from one sample sequenced in a study of control samples from healthy donors and cancer patients (dated by TCRdb to about 2020). Library preparation used the immunoSEQ multiplex PCR assay. TCRdb re-hosts the immuneACCESS table, in-frame sequences only. Its copies lack some clones; in the studies checked, an unresolved V gene accounts for under half of them, and the cause for the rest is not known. This sample gives 160,000 or so clones in total; roughly 92% of them show up just once. The leading ten clones occupy more than 2% of the sample. Sequencing was carried out using blood. The source of these receptors is a man in his fifties or sixties in good health.

This clone has just one count. V usage is TRBV6-1 and J usage is TRBJ2-7, with D tentatively TRBD2 (5 bases). The germline V gene has CDR1 MNHNS and CDR2 SASEGT. CDR3 length: 14 amino acids. Trimming cost V 3 bases and J 4 bases, with 13 bases left between them. The CDR3 loop reads CASSESFGGYEQYF. As DNA, the CDR3 is TGTGCCAGCAGTGAGTCGTTCGGCGGGTACGAGCAGTACTTC.

The chain couples TRBV25-1 to TRBJ1-2, with a possible D match to TRBD1 (5 bases). The germline V gene has CDR1 MGHDK and CDR2 SYGVNS. V was pared by 4 bases and J by 6 bases, with 9 bases between. The CDR3 covers 12 residues. CDR3 in amino acids: CASSAGANGYTF. The CDR3 DNA reads as TGTGCCAGCAGTGCTGGGGCCAATGGCTACACCTTC.

The chain links TRBV9 to TRBJ2-2; D not certain. Germline CDR1 and CDR2: SGDLS and YYNGEE. V was pared by 4 bases and J by 3 bases, with 4 bases between. The CDR3 has 12 residues. Here the CDR3 DNA reads TGTGCCAGCAGCCCCCACACCGGGGAGCTGTTTTTT. The encoded protein is CASSPHTGELFF.

The chain joins TRBV30 to TRBJ1-5, with 7 bases aligning to TRBD1. J lost 4 bases, V lost 0 bases, and 6 bases had no gene match. CDR1 is GTSNPN and CDR2 is SVGIG in the germline V gene (reference sequence). The CDR3 is made up of 15 amino acids. CDR3 DNA sequence: TGTGCCTGGAGTGTATCGGACAGGAGAAATCAGCCCCAGCATTTT. Translating it yields CAWSVSDRRNQPQHF.